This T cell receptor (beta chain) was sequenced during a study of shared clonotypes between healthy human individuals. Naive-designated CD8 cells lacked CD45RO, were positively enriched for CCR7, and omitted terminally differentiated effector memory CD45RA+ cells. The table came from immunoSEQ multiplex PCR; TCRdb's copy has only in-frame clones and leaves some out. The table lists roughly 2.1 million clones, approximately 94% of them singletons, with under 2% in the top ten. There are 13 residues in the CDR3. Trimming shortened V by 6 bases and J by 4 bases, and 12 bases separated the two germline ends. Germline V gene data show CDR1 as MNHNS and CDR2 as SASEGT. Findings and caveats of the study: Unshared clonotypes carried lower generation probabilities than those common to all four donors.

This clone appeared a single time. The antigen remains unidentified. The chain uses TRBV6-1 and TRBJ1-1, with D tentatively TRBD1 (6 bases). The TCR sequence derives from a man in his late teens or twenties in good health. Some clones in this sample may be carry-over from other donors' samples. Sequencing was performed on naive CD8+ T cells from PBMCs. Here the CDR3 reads CASRTTGSTEAFF. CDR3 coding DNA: TGTGCCAGCAGAACCACAGGGTCCACTGAAGCTTTCTTT.